These 22 T cell receptor beta chains were sequenced from one sample in a study of cytotoxic CD8 clonotypes in ibrutinib-treated CLL (dated by TCRdb to about 2021). Libraries were prepared through the immunoSEQ multiplex PCR assay. Sourced from immuneACCESS, this table was stored by TCRdb with only in-frame sequences that have V and J called. A share of the clones is absent; for the studies checked, an unresolved V gene accounts for under half, and the remainder has no known explanation. The sample profile shows 150,000 or so clones; roughly 77% of them were found once. The ten largest clonotypes hold roughly 1.9% of the sample. The time point label on this specimen signifies: 12 months on ibrutinib. The sample consisted of PBMCs, taken after 12 months of ibrutinib treatment. Source of these receptors: a human donor with chronic lymphocytic leukemia.

This chain links TRBV7-2 with TRBJ2-3; 7 positions agree with TRBD1. This CDR3 comprises 14 residues. Germline CDR1 reads SGHTA; CDR2 reads FQGNSA. Unmatched junction bases numbered 6, after V lost 5 bases and J lost 4 bases. Here the CDR3 DNA reads TGTGCCAGCAGCCTACAAGGACAGGCAGATACGCAGTATTTT. This encodes CASSLQGQADTQYF.

The chain couples TRBV30 to TRBJ1-4, with D uncertain. The DNA end favors TRBJ2-2, so the J call may be wrong. This CDR3 is 11 amino acids long. Looked up from germline, CDR1 is GTSNPN and CDR2 is SVGIG (reference sequence). The CDR3 spells CAWSPKLELFF. The CDR3 DNA sequence: TGTGCCTGGAGTCCGAAATTGGAGCTGTTTTTT.

The genes are TRBV7-2 and TRBJ1-5, with D hard to call. This CDR3 region has 13 residues. V lost 3 bases, J lost 0 bases, and 3 bases lay in between. Germline lookup yields CDR1 SGHTA and CDR2 FQGNSA. The CDR3, as DNA: TGTGCCAGCAGCTTCGTTAGCAATCAGCCCCAGCATTTT. Its translation: CASSFVSNQPQHF.

The chain links TRBV4-3 to TRBJ2-3; a possible D gene is TRBD1 (6 bases). Germline V gene sequence: CDR1 LGHNA, CDR2 YSLEER. Trimming took 0 bases from V and 6 from J, leaving 16 bases between them. The length of the CDR3 is 16 residues. CDR3 residues: CASSQEGLGTMDTQYF. The CDR3 DNA follows: TGCGCCAGCAGCCAAGAAGGCCTTGGGACAATGGATACGCAGTATTTT.

This clone was counted only a few times. The chain is built from TRBV18 and TRBJ2-5; no clear D. CDR3 length equals 13 residues. V was clipped by 5 bases and J by 3 bases, with 10 bases between them. CDR1 is KGHSH, CDR2 LQKENI, per germline. CDR3 sequence reads: CASSTVSEETQYF. The CDR3, as DNA: TGTGCCAGCTCAACAGTCTCCGAAGAGACCCAGTACTTC.

As concerns this clone: The junction does not match germline at one end; this may be a read error. This chain joins TRBV5-3 and TRBJ2-2, with TRBD1 as a possible D gene (6 bases). TRBV5-3 is recorded as an ORF, its role being uncertain. The CDR3 has 15 residues. The DNA of the CDR3 is TGTGCCAGCAGCTTGATGTCAGGGGCGACCGGGGAGCTGTTTTTT. Translated, it gives CASSLMSGATGELFF.

This clone was seen only once. The CDR3 nucleotides read TGTGCCAGCAGCTATAGCGTAGGCACAGATACGCAGTATTTT. It codes for CASSYSVGTDTQYF. J is TRBJ2-3 and V is TRBV5-6, with a weak D call TRBD2 (5 bases). This CDR3 spans 14 amino acids. In germline, CDR1 is SGHDT, CDR2 YYEEEE. The ends were cut back, 3 bases at V and 1 base at J, with 9 bases in the middle.

This clone was counted only a few times. The J gene is TRBJ2-7, the V gene TRBV7-8, with TRBD2 matching over 7 bases. The trim removed 1 base at V and 4 bases at J, leaving 22 bases unmatched. There are 20 residues in the CDR3. From germline, CDR1 is SGHVS and CDR2 FQNEAQ. Here the CDR3 DNA reads TGTGCCAGCAGCTTAGGAGGTGGGTTCTCCTCGGCAGCGGGGTTTTACGAGCAGTACTTC. Protein sequence: CASSLGGGFSSAAGFYEQYF.

The V call is TRBV9, the J call TRBJ2-1; 11 nucleotides align to TRBD2. The CDR3 totals 14 residues. V was pared by 0 bases and J by 9 bases, with 2 bases of the junction left unmatched. Germline lookup yields CDR1 SGDLS and CDR2 YYNGEE. CDR3 region: CASSVGLAGGEQFF. The CDR3 DNA sequence: TGTGCCAGCAGCGTAGGGCTAGCGGGGGGTGAGCAGTTCTTC. Looking up the rest from reference TRBV9 and TRBJ2-1 gives the full variable domain: DSGVTQTPKHLITATGQRVTLRCSPRSGDLSVYWYQQSLDQGLQFLIQYYNGEERAKGNILERFSAQQFPDLHSELNLSSLELGDSALYFCASSVGLAGGEQFFGPGTRLTVL.

V is TRBV19 and J is TRBJ2-7; TRBD1 matches 7 bases. After removal of 6 bases from V and 0 bases from J, the junction contained 5 bases not matched to a gene. This CDR3 has 14 amino acids. The germline V gene has CDR1 LNHDA and CDR2 SQIVND (reference sequence). In DNA form, the CDR3 reads TGTGCCAGTAGAACAGGGGAGAGCTCCTACGAGCAGTACTTC. Its translation is CASRTGESSYEQYF.

The rearrangement links TRBV11-3 to TRBJ2-1; 10 bases match TRBD1. The CDR3 is made up of 16 amino acids. The trim removed 1 base at V and 6 bases at J, leaving 6 bases unmatched. CDR1 and CDR2 from the germline V gene are SGHNT and YENEEA. The CDR3 DNA reads TGTGCCAGCAGCTTAGTTTTGGGACAGGGGTCCAATGAGCAGTTCTTC. Residues: CASSLVLGQGSNEQFF.

The J gene is TRBJ1-5, the V gene TRBV19, with no clear D. Germline CDR1 and CDR2: LNHDA and SQIVND (reference sequence). V lost 3 bases, J lost 3 bases, and 9 bases lay in between. The CDR3 runs to 14 residues. CDR3 DNA sequence: TGTGCCAGTAGTATCGTGGGGAACAATCAGCCCCAGCATTTT. This encodes CASSIVGNNQPQHF.

Of note for this clone: Different DNA sequences within this sample yield the same CDR3. The rearrangement joins TRBV9 to TRBJ2-3; 10 bases fit TRBD2. This CDR3 region has 14 residues. Trimming removed 3 bases from V and 4 bases from J; junction bases left unmatched: 2. Per germline, CDR1 SGDLS and CDR2 YYNGEE. In DNA form, the CDR3 reads TGTGCCAGCAGCGAGCGGGGGGGAGCAGATACGCAGTATTTT. It codes for CASSERGGADTQYF.

The CDR3 nucleotides are TGTGCCTGGAAGGGAGGATATAATGAAAAACTGTTTTTT. This translates into CAWKGGYNEKLFF. The rearrangement uses TRBV30 and TRBJ1-4; D ambiguous. The CDR3 contains 13 residues. V lost 4 bases to trimming and J lost 4 bases, with 10 bases between them. Germline V CDR1 and CDR2: GTSNPN, SVGIG (reference sequence).

CDR3 sequence (DNA): TGTGCCAGCAGCCTCCAGGACCGCACAGATACGCAGTATTTT. Amino acid sequence: CASSLQDRTDTQYF. J is TRBJ2-3 and V is TRBV7-2, with no clear D. Germline CDR1 is SGHTA and CDR2 is FQGNSA. The CDR3 runs 14 residues. V gave up 5 bases and J gave up 1 base, with 10 bases separating them. The whole variable domain, remainder taken from reference TRBV7-2 and TRBJ2-3, is GAGVSQSPSNKVTEKGKDVELRCDPISGHTALYWYRQSLGQGLEFLIYFQGNSAPDKSGLPSDRFSAERTGGSVSTLTIQRTQQEDSAVYLCASSLQDRTDTQYFGPGTRLTVL.

In its sample, this clone was seen many times. The V gene is TRBV4-3, the J gene TRBJ2-3, with 11 bases identical to TRBD2. CDR1 LGHNA and CDR2 YSLEER come from the germline V gene. This CDR3 comprises 18 residues. V shed 1 base, J shed 6 bases, and the junction held 12 bases outside the gene matches. The CDR3 bases are TGCGCCAGCAGCCAAGCCTACCGGACTAGCGGGCCACGGGATACGCAGTATTTT. It is translated as CASSQAYRTSGPRDTQYF.

The rearrangement links TRBV19 to TRBJ2-1; tentative D call: TRBD1 (6 bases). V was clipped by 0 bases and J by 16 bases, with 16 bases between them. The length of the CDR3 is 13 residues. CDR1 and CDR2 (germline): LNHDA, SQIVND (reference sequence). The DNA of the CDR3 is TGTGCCAGTAGTATAGATCGGGCAGGGGATAAATTCTTC. It encodes CASSIDRAGDKFF.

The chain carries TRBV4-1 and TRBJ1-2; 8 bases align to TRBD1. The V gene's germline CDR1 is MGHRA and CDR2 YSYEKL. Unmatched junction bases numbered 2, after V lost 3 bases and J lost 2 bases. This CDR3 is 14 amino acids long. In DNA form, the CDR3 reads TGCGCCAGCAGCCACCCAGGGGGCAACTATGGCTACACCTTC. Encoded protein: CASSHPGGNYGYTF.

The gene calls are TRBV18 and TRBJ2-3; TRBD2 matches at 10 bases. Germline CDR1 is KGHSH and CDR2 is LQKENI. The CDR3 runs 18 residues. Trimming removed 5 bases from V and 0 bases from J; junction bases left unmatched: 11. CDR3 residues: CASSSLLAGITSTDTQYF. CDR3 nucleotides: TGTGCCAGCTCATCTTTACTAGCGGGGATAACTAGCACAGATACGCAGTATTTT.

This clone was observed a few times. The chain employs TRBV4-3 and TRBJ1-6; 7 bases fit TRBD1. Germline CDR1 is LGHNA and CDR2 is YSLEER. The CDR3 runs to 16 residues. The V segment lost 0 bases and the J segment 4 bases; nucleotides outside the gene matches: 3. In nucleotides, the CDR3 is TGCGCCAGCAGCCAAGATCCCAGGGGGTATAATTCACCCCTCCACTTT. Its protein product is CASSQDPRGYNSPLHF.

This chain uses TRBV10-3 with TRBJ2-3, with 8 bases fitting TRBD1. V shed 3 bases and J 5 bases; nucleotides not matched to a gene: 10. The germline gives CDR1 ENHRY, CDR2 SYGVKD. The CDR3 is 16 amino acids. CDR3 sequence (DNA): TGTGCCATCAGTGACCCTAGACAGGGGAAGGAAGATACGCAGTATTTT. Translated: CAISDPRQGKEDTQYF.

The chain combines TRBV5-4 with TRBJ1-3; TRBD1 matches 9 bases. J lost 7 bases, V lost 4 bases, and 12 bases had no gene match. Germline CDR1 SGHNT, CDR2 YYREEE (reference sequence). CDR3 size: 16 residues. The CDR3 DNA follows: TGTGCCAGCAGCCCGTCCCAAGGGACAGGGACGAACACCATATATTTT. It encodes CASSPSQGTGTNTIYF.